This T cell receptor (beta chain) was sequenced during a study of T cell repertoires in cytomegalovirus infection. V lost 4 bases and J 3 bases, leaving 14 bases between the germline ends. This CDR3 region has 15 residues. Germline lookup yields CDR1 SGHRS and CDR2 YFSETQ. In TCRdb, the reads were re-called with MiXCR into one record per CDR3 protein. The top ten hold around 8% of the sample, which has 630,000 or so distinct CDR3 sequences, 20% to 30% seen once. This clonotype has a count of ten or more. Material: CD8+ T cells from PBMCs. The sequence derives from a human donor in good health (CMV status not recorded). Some clones in this sample may be carry-over from other donors' samples. The chain has TRBV5-1 and TRBJ2-1; D is perhaps TRBD1 (6 bases). This CDR3 is CASSRGEGDYNEQFF. CDR3 nucleotides: TGCGCCAGCAGCCGCGGCGAGGGGGACTACAATGAGCAGTTCTTC.